The 27 T cell receptor beta chains in this list originate from one sample, sequenced in a study of cytomegalovirus exposure and HLA in healthy donors. Amplification used 60 Vbeta primers and 13 Jbeta primers. Method: immunoSEQ multiplex PCR; TCRdb's copy keeps in-frame clones and lacks some. The repertoire includes 150,000 to 200,000 clones, roughly four fifths of them detected once, and around 1% sits in the top ten. Sequencing was done on a sample of PBMCs. These receptor sequences come from a woman aged 40 to 50 in good health and CMV-seronegative.

The rearrangement joins TRBV2 to TRBJ2-1; 10 bases are shared with TRBD2. The CDR3 length is 15 residues. Trimming at V came to 4 bases and at J to 10 bases, leaving 10 bases not matched to a gene. The germline V gene has CDR1 SNHLY and CDR2 FYNNEI. The CDR3 coding sequence is TGTGCCAGCAGTGCGTCTAGCGGGGGAGGGGGGGAGCAGTTCTTC. Translated: CASSASSGGGGEQFF. The whole variable domain, filled in from reference TRBV2 and TRBJ2-1, reads EPEVTQTPSHQVTQMGQEVILRCVPISNHLYFYWYRQILGQKVEFLVSFYNNEISEKSEIFDDQFSVERPDGSNFTLKIRSTKLEDSAMYFCASSASSGGGGEQFFGPGTRLTVL.

The chain carries TRBV6-1 and TRBJ2-1, with 8 bases aligning to TRBD2. The CDR3 spans 15 residues. Looked up from germline, CDR1 is MNHNS and CDR2 is SASEGT. Unmatched junction bases numbered 4, after V lost 1 base and J lost 5 bases. The CDR3 nucleotides read TGTGCCAGCAGTGAAGGGCTAGCGGGTGACAATGAGCAGTTCTTC. It translates to CASSEGLAGDNEQFF.

This chain joins TRBV7-8 and TRBJ2-3, with D perhaps TRBD2 (5 bases). Germline CDR1 and CDR2: SGHVS and FQNEAQ. This CDR3 has 14 amino acids. V shed 3 bases and J shed 5 bases, with 12 bases lying between them. DNA of the CDR3: TGTGCCAGCAGCTTTTCCCACGGGGTAGATACGCAGTATTTT. Residues: CASSFSHGVDTQYF.

Note on this clone: At one end the junction does not follow the germline gene, possibly because of a read error. In DNA form, the CDR3 reads TGTGCTAGCAGCTGTGATAGCAGGAGGCCCTACGAGCAGTACTTC. Residues: CASSCDSRRPYEQYF. V is TRBV7-7 and J is TRBJ2-7, with a tentative D call TRBD2 (5 bases). CDR3 size: 15 residues. Germline V lookup: CDR1 SSHAT, CDR2 FNYEAQ (reference sequence).

This chain links TRBV18 with TRBJ1-1, with 12 bases lining up with TRBD1. Germline loops: CDR1 KGHSH, CDR2 LQKENI. The CDR3 has 16 residues. J was trimmed by 5 bases and V by 5 bases; bases with no gene match: 9. The CDR3 DNA reads as TGTGCCAGCTCATCGGGACAGGGGGCTGTAGGGACTGAAGCTTTCTTT. Protein sequence: CASSSGQGAVGTEAFF.

This clone was recorded a few times. V is TRBV7-9 and J is TRBJ2-3; TRBD1 is a possible D gene (6 bases). Germline V gives CDR1 SEHNR, CDR2 FQNEAQ (reference sequence). Between the trimmed V and J ends, which lost 1 base and 1 base, there was a span of 9 bases. The length of the CDR3 is 15 residues. The CDR3 bases are TGTGCCAGCAGCTTAGGAGCAGGGGGCACAGATACGCAGTATTTT. Its protein is CASSLGAGGTDTQYF.

The gene calls are TRBV20-1 and TRBJ2-1; unclear D gene. With 5 bases removed from V and 6 bases from J, the gap between germline ends came to 8 bases. Germline values: CDR1 DFQATT, CDR2 SNEGSKA (reference sequence). The CDR3 covers 11 residues. The CDR3 DNA sequence: TGCAGTGCTCCTTTCCTCAATGAGCAGTTCTTC. Protein product: CSAPFLNEQFF.

This chain joins TRBV5-1 and TRBJ2-5, with 11 bases identical to TRBD2. V lost 4 bases, J lost 2 bases, and 13 bases stayed unmatched. CDR1 is SGHRS, CDR2 YFSETQ, per germline. CDR3 size: 18 residues. The CDR3 DNA reads as TGCGCCAGCAGCCTCGGGACTAGCGGAGTGAGCCTTCAAGAGACCCAGTACTTC. It codes for CASSLGTSGVSLQETQYF.

V usage is TRBV28 and J usage is TRBJ2-7, with D perhaps matching TRBD1 (8 bases). V was clipped by 5 bases and J by 9 bases, with 20 bases between them. Germline assignment: CDR1 MDHEN and CDR2 SYDVKM. This CDR3 spans 14 amino acids. CDR3 DNA sequence: TGTGCCAGCAGTGCACAGGGGGGGGTTCGGCGGCAGTACTTC. It encodes CASSAQGGVRRQYF.

The chain is built from TRBV7-3 and TRBJ2-2; TRBD1 is a possible D gene (7 bases). CDR3 length equals 14 residues. Germline V gene data show CDR1 as SGHTA and CDR2 as FQGTGA. Trimming cost V 6 bases and J 4 bases, with 12 bases left between them. In DNA form, the CDR3 reads TGTGCCAGCAGGAGGGGGGACAGCACCGGGGAGCTGTTTTTT. Protein: CASRRGDSTGELFF.

The genes are TRBV13 and TRBJ2-7, with 7 bases lining up with TRBD1. Losses at the gene ends were 5 bases for V and 3 bases for J; bases not matched to a gene: 7. The V gene's germline CDR1 is PRHDT and CDR2 FYEKMQ (reference sequence). The CDR3 runs to 14 residues. The CDR3 DNA is TGTGCCAGCAGCCCCTTCGACAGGGTCTACGAGCAGTACTTC. Amino acids: CASSPFDRVYEQYF. The full variable domain, completed using reference TRBV13 and TRBJ2-7, is AAGVIQSPRHLIKEKRETATLKCYPIPRHDTVYWYQQGPGQDPQFLISFYEKMQSDKGSIPDRFSAQQFSDYHSELNMSSLELGDSALYFCASSPFDRVYEQYFGPGTRLTVT.

This clone has only a few counts. The chain joins TRBV30 to TRBJ1-2; TRBD1 is a possible D gene (5 bases). The CDR3 sequence is 14 residues long. Germline V lookup: CDR1 GTSNPN, CDR2 SVGIG (reference sequence). Trimming removed 0 bases from V and 7 bases from J, with 15 bases in between. Here the CDR3 reads CAWSVMAAGPGYTF. The CDR3 DNA reads TGTGCCTGGAGTGTAATGGCGGCAGGGCCTGGCTACACCTTC.

The chain uses TRBV7-8 and TRBJ1-1, with 7 bases aligning to TRBD1. Germline V gene lookup returns CDR1 SGHVS and CDR2 FQNEAQ. Unmatched junction bases numbered 18, after V lost 5 bases and J lost 9 bases. The CDR3 loop spans 16 amino acids. The DNA of the CDR3 is TGTGCCAGCAGCCAGACAGGGACCTTCGGGGCCTTGAAAGCTTTCTTT. Translating gives CASSQTGTFGALKAFF.

The chain combines TRBV28 with TRBJ2-5; D gene unclear. The CDR3 loop spans 13 amino acids. Germline CDR1 and CDR2: MDHEN and SYDVKM. V lost 2 bases, J lost 4 bases, and 8 bases lay in between. CDR3 DNA: TGTGCCAGCAGTTTAGTCTCCCTAGAGACCCAGTACTTC. It encodes CASSLVSLETQYF. Full variable domain (outside the CDR3, taken from reference TRBV28 and TRBJ2-5): DVKVTQSSRYLVKRTGEKVFLECVQDMDHENMFWYRQDPGLGLRLIYFSYDVKMKEKGDIPEGYSVSREKKERFSLILESASTNQTSMYLCASSLVSLETQYFGPGTRLLVL.

This clone was recorded only once. The chain recombines TRBV6-5 with TRBJ1-5; D perhaps matches TRBD1 (6 bases). The CDR3 length is 13 residues. Germline CDR1 and CDR2: MNHEY and SVGAGI. With 5 bases removed from V and 6 bases from J, the gap between germline ends came to 11 bases. CDR3 region: CASSQGWGQPQHF. The CDR3 DNA is TGTGCCAGCAGTCAGGGGTGGGGTCAGCCCCAGCATTTT.

The chain links TRBV5-4 to TRBJ2-7; TRBD2 is a possible D gene (6 bases). Germline lookup yields CDR1 SGHNT and CDR2 YYREEE (reference sequence). This CDR3 spans 13 amino acids. Between the trimmed V and J ends, which lost 1 base and 5 bases, there was a span of 10 bases. The CDR3 sequence: CASSLYSGDEQYF. CDR3 nucleotides: TGTGCCAGCAGCTTGTATAGCGGCGACGAGCAGTACTTC.

This clone was recorded a few times. This chain joins TRBV11-3 and TRBJ2-1; D may be TRBD2 (5 bases). Trimming stripped 2 bases from V and 0 bases from J, with 8 bases between. Germline CDR1 reads SGHNT; CDR2 reads YENEEA. This CDR3 region has 15 residues. The CDR3 region has the DNA TGTGCCAGCAGCTTAAGGAGGAGCTCCTACAATGAGCAGTTCTTC. This codes for CASSLRRSSYNEQFF.

V is TRBV25-1 and J is TRBJ1-1, with 7 bases fitting TRBD1. Losses at the gene ends were 6 bases for V and 3 bases for J; bases not matched to a gene: 16. The CDR3 covers 17 residues. Per the germline V gene, CDR1 is MGHDK and CDR2 is SYGVNS. The CDR3 DNA is TGTGCCAGCAGAGAGGACAGGTCGATATATCGGGACACTGAAGCTTTCTTT. Its protein is CASREDRSIYRDTEAFF. Filled out from reference TRBV25-1 and TRBJ1-1, the complete variable domain reads EADIYQTPRYLVIGTGKKITLECSQTMGHDKMYWYQQDPGMELHLIHYSYGVNSTEKGDLSSESTVSRIRTEHFPLTLESARPSHTSQYLCASREDRSIYRDTEAFFGQGTRLTVV.

CDR3: CSVDGGGGVTEAFF. CDR3 DNA sequence: TGCAGCGTTGACGGGGGGGGAGGGGTCACTGAAGCTTTCTTT. The gene calls are TRBV29-1 and TRBJ1-1; TRBD1 is a possible D gene (5 bases). CDR3 length: 14 amino acids. In germline, CDR1 is SQVTM, CDR2 ANQGSEA. Trimming cost V 3 bases and J 4 bases, with 15 bases left between them.

This clone was detected only a few times. The CDR3 nucleotides read TGTGCCAGCCGATCGACAGGGGGGCCCTACGAGCAGTACTTC. This gives the protein CASRSTGGPYEQYF. This sequence joins TRBV28 and TRBJ2-7; 9 bases agree with TRBD1. The V gene end was trimmed by 8 bases and the J gene end by 2 bases; junction bases not matched to a gene: 7. This CDR3 has 14 residues. Germline lookup yields CDR1 MDHEN and CDR2 SYDVKM.

The chain employs TRBV7-8 and TRBJ2-6, with D unresolved. The CDR3 covers 15 residues. Trimming left V 5 bases short and J 0 bases short, with 8 bases between. CDR1 is SGHVS, CDR2 FQNEAQ, per germline. The CDR3 sequence: CASSQTASGANVLTF. In DNA, the CDR3 is TGTGCCAGCAGCCAAACTGCCTCTGGGGCCAACGTCCTGACTTTC.

The chain couples TRBV28 to TRBJ2-2, with D perhaps TRBD1 (5 bases). The germline CDR1 and CDR2 sequences are MDHEN and SYDVKM. The CDR3 loop spans 14 amino acids. The V gene lost 5 bases and the J gene lost 5 bases, with 12 bases spanning the gap. The CDR3 loop is CASSQTDFTGELFF. Here the CDR3 DNA reads TGTGCCAGCAGTCAGACAGATTTTACCGGGGAGCTGTTTTTT.

The chain links TRBV29-1 to TRBJ2-7, with 7 bases fitting TRBD1. Per the germline V gene, CDR1 is SQVTM and CDR2 is ANQGSEA. This CDR3 is built from 15 residues. After removal of 4 bases from V and 0 bases from J, the junction contained 9 bases not matched to a gene. The DNA for the CDR3 is TGCAGCGTTGTAGGTAGTCGGGACAGCTCCTACGAGCAGTACTTC. Its translation is CSVVGSRDSSYEQYF.

The chain joins TRBV5-1 to TRBJ2-5, with TRBD1 identical over 8 bases. The V segment lost 3 bases and the J segment 1 base; nucleotides outside the gene matches: 5. CDR3 length equals 15 residues. CDR1 SGHRS and CDR2 YFSETQ come from the germline V gene. The CDR3 reads CASSYGTGVQETQYF. In nucleotides, the CDR3 is TGCGCCAGCAGCTACGGGACAGGCGTCCAAGAGACCCAGTACTTC.

V gene TRBV2 combines with J gene TRBJ2-5; D is ambiguous. The CDR3 contains 15 residues. V dropped 4 bases and J dropped 0 bases, with 12 bases sitting between them. Germline CDR1 SNHLY, CDR2 FYNNEI. The CDR3 here is CASSALDRDQETQYF. Here the CDR3 DNA reads TGTGCCAGCAGTGCTCTAGACCGAGACCAAGAGACCCAGTACTTC.

The chain carries TRBV5-4 and TRBJ1-5; no clear D gene. This CDR3 contains 12 residues. Germline V lookup: CDR1 SGHNT, CDR2 YYREEE (reference sequence). V lost 3 bases and J 4 bases, leaving 5 bases between the germline ends. This CDR3 reads CASSYPNQPQHF. CDR3 nucleotides: TGTGCCAGCAGCTATCCGAATCAGCCCCAGCATTTT. Full variable domain (outside the CDR3, taken from reference TRBV5-4 and TRBJ1-5): ETGVTQSPTHLIKTRGQQVTLRCSSQSGHNTVSWYQQALGQGPQFIFQYYREEENGRGNFPPRFSGLQFPNYSSELNVNALELDDSALYLCASSYPNQPQHFGDGTRLSIL.

The chain has TRBV6-5 and TRBJ1-4, with TRBD1 identical over 7 bases. This CDR3 region has 12 residues. Germline V gene data show CDR1 as MNHEY and CDR2 as SVGAGI. V lost 6 bases, J lost 12 bases, and 7 bases stayed unmatched. The DNA of the CDR3 is TGTGCCAGCAGGGGGTACAGGGGCGAACTGTTTTTT. Protein: CASRGYRGELFF.